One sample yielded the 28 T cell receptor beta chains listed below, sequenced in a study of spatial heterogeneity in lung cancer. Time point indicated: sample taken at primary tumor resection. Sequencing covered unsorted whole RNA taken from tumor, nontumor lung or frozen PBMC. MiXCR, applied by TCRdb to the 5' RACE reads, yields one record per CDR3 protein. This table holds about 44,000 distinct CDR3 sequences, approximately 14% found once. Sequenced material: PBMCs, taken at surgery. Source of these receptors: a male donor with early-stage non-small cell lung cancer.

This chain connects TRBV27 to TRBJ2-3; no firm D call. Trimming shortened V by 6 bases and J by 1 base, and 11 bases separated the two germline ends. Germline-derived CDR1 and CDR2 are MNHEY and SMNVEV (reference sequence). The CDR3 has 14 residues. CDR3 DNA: TGTGCCAGCAGCCGAGCCGCTCGCACAGATACGCAGTATTTT. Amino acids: CASSRAARTDTQYF.

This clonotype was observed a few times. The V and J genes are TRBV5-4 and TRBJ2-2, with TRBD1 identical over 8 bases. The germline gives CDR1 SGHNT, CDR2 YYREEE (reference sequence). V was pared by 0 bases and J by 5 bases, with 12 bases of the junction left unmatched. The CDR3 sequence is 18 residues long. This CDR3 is CASSLGGSHGQGTGELFF. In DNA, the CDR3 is TGTGCCAGCAGCTTGGGGGGTTCGCATGGACAGGGAACCGGGGAGCTGTTTTTT.

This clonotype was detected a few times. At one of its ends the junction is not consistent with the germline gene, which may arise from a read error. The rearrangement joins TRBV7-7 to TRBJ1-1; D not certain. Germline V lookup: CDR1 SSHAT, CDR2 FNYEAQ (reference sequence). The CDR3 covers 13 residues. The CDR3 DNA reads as TGTGCTAGCAGCCGGGTCACGAACACTGAAGCTTTCTTT. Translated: CASSRVTNTEAFF.

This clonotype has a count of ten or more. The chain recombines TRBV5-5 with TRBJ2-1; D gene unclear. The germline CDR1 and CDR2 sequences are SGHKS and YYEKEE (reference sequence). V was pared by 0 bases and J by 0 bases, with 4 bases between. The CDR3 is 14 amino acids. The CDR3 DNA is TGTGCCAGCAGCTTGGACATCTCCTACAATGAGCAGTTCTTC. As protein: CASSLDISYNEQFF. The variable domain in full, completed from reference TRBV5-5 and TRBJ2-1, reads DAGVTQSPTHLIKTRGQQVTLRCSPISGHKSVSWYQQVLGQGPQFIFQYYEKEERGRGNFPDRFSARQFPNYSSELNVNALLLGDSALYLCASSLDISYNEQFFGPGTRLTVL.

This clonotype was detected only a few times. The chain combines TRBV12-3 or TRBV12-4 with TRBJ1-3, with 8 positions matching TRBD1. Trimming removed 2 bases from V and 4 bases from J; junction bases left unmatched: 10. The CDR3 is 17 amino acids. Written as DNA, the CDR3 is TGTGCCAGCAGTTTATTCCCGACAGGGGTAGGAGGAAACACCATATATTTT. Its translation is CASSLFPTGVGGNTIYF.

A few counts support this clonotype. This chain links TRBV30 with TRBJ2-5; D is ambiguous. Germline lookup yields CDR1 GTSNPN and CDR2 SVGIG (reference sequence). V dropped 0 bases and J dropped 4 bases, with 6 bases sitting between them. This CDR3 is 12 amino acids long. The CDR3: CAWSVLRETQYF. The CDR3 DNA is TGTGCCTGGAGTGTTTTGAGAGAGACCCAGTACTTC.

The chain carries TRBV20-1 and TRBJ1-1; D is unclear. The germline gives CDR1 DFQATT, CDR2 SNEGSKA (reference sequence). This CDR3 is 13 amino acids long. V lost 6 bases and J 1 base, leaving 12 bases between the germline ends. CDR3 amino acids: CSAAGSQNTEAFF. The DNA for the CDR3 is TGCAGTGCCGCGGGTTCTCAGAACACTGAAGCTTTCTTT.

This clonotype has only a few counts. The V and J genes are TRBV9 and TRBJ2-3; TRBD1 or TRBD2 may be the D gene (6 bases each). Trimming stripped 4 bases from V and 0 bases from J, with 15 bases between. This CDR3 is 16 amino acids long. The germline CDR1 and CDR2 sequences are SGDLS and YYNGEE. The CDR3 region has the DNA TGTGCCAGCAGCCTAGGGGGACTTTTTAGCACAGATACGCAGTATTTT. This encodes CASSLGGLFSTDTQYF.

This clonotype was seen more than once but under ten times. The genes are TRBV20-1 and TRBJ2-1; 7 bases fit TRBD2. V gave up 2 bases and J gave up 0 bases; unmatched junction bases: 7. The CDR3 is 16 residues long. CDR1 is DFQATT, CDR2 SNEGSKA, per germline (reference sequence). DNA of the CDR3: TGCAGTGCTAGAACTAGCGCCCTCAGCTCCTACAATGAGCAGTTCTTC. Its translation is CSARTSALSSYNEQFF.

The CDR3 sequence is CASSIHAEYNEQFF. The DNA for the CDR3 is TGTGCCAGTAGTATACATGCGGAGTACAATGAGCAGTTCTTC. The chain has TRBV19 and TRBJ2-1, with no clear D. V was shortened by 2 bases and J by 4 bases, with 9 bases between the two germline ends. The CDR3 contains 14 residues. In germline, CDR1 is LNHDA, CDR2 SQIVND (reference sequence).

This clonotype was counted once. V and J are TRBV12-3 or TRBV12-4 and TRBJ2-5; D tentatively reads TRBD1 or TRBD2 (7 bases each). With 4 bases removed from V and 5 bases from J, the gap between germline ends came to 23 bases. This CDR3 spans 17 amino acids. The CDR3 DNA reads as TGTGCCAGCAGTTCCTTTACCTACAGGGGAGGGGAGGAGACCCAGTACTTC. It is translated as CASSSFTYRGGEETQYF.

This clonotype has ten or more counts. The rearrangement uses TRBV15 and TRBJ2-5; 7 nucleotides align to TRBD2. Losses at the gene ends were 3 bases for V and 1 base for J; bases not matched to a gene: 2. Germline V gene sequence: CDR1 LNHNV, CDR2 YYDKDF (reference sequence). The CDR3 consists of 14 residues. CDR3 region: CATSRGGIQETQYF. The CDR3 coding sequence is TGTGCCACCAGCAGGGGAGGGATCCAAGAGACCCAGTACTTC.

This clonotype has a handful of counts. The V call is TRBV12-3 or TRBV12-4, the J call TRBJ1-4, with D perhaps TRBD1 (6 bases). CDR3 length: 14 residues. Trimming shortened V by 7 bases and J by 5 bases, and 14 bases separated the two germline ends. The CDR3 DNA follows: TGTGCCAGCAACCGAGGACAGTTAAATGAAAAACTGTTTTTT. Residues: CASNRGQLNEKLFF.

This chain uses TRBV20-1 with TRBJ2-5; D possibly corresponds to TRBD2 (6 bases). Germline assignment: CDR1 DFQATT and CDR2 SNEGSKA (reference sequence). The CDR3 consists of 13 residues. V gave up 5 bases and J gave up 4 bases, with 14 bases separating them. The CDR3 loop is CSAVRGRGETQYF. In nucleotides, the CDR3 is TGCAGTGCTGTCAGAGGGCGGGGAGAGACCCAGTACTTC.

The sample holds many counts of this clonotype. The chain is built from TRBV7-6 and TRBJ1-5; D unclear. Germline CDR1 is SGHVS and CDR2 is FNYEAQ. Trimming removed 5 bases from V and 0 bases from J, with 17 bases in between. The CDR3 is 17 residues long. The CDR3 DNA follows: TGTGCCAGCAGCCAAAGTCCACCGGGTTATAGCAATCAGCCCCAGCATTTT. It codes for CASSQSPPGYSNQPQHF.

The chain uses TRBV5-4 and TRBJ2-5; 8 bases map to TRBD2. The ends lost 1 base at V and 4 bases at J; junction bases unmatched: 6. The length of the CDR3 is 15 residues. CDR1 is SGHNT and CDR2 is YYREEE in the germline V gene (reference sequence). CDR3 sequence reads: CASSLQAGGVETQYF. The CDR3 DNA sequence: TGTGCCAGCAGCTTGCAGGCGGGGGGAGTAGAGACCCAGTACTTC. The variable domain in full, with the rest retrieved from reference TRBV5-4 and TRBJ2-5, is ETGVTQSPTHLIKTRGQQVTLRCSSQSGHNTVSWYQQALGQGPQFIFQYYREEENGRGNFPPRFSGLQFPNYSSELNVNALELDDSALYLCASSLQAGGVETQYFGPGTRLLVL.

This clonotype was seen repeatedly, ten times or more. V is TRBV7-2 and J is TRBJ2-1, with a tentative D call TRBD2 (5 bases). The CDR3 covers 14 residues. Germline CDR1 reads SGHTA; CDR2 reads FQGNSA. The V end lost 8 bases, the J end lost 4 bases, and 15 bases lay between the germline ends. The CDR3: CASAREIKYNEQFF. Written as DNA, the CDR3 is TGTGCCAGCGCTCGGGAAATAAAGTACAATGAGCAGTTCTTC.

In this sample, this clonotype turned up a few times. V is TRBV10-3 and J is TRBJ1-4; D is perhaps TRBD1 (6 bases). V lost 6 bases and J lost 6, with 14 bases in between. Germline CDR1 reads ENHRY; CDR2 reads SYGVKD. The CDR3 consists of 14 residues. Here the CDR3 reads CAIRAQGMDEKLFF. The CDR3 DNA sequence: TGTGCCATCAGAGCCCAGGGGATGGATGAAAAACTGTTTTTT.

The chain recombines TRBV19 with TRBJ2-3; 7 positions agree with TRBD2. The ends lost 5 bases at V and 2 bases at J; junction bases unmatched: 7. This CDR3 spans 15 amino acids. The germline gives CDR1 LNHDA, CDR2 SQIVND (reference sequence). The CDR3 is CASSLSGTTTDTQYF. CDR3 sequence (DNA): TGTGCCAGTAGTTTATCCGGGACTACCACAGATACGCAGTATTTT.

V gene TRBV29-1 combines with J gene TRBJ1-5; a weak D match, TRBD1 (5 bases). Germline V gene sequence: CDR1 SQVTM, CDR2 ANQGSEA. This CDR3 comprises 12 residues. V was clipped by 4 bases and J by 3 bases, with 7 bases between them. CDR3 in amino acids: CSVGQPNQPQHF. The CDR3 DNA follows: TGCAGCGTTGGACAGCCCAATCAGCCCCAGCATTTT.

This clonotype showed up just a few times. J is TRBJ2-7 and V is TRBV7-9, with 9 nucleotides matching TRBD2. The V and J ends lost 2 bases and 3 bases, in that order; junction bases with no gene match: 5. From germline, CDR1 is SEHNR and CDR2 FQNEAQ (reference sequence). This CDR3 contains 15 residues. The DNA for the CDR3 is TGTGCCAGCAGCTTAAGACTAGCGGAGAACTACGAGCAGTACTTC. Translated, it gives CASSLRLAENYEQYF.

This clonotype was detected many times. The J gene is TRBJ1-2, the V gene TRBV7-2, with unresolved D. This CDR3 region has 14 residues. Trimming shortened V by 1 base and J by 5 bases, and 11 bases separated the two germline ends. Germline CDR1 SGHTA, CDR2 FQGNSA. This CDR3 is CASSLVGSAYGYTF. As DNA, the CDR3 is TGTGCCAGCAGCTTAGTAGGTTCGGCTTATGGCTACACCTTC.

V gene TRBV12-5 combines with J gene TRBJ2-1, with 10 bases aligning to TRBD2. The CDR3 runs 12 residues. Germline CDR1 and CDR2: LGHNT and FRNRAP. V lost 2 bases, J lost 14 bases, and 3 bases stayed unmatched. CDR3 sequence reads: CASGLSGRAEFF. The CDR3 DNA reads TGTGCTAGTGGTTTGAGCGGGAGGGCAGAGTTCTTC.

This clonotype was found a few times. DNA for the CDR3: TGTGCCATCAGTGCCCGCGACAGGGGTAGCTATGGCTACACCTTC. Amino acid sequence: CAISARDRGSYGYTF. The V and J genes are TRBV10-3 and TRBJ1-2, with 8 nucleotides matching TRBD1. Trimming took 4 bases from V and 4 from J; bases not matched to a gene: 8. Looked up from germline, CDR1 is ENHRY and CDR2 is SYGVKD. The CDR3 has 15 residues.

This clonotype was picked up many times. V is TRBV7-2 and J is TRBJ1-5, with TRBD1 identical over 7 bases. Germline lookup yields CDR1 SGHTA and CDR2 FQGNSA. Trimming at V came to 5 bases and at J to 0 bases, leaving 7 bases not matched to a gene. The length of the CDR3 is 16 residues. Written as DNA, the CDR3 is TGTGCCAGCAGCGGGACAGTGTTGAGTAGCAATCAGCCCCAGCATTTT. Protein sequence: CASSGTVLSSNQPQHF.

CDR3 nucleotides: TGTGCCAGCAGCTTAGGAGGGGCGGACACTGAAGCTTTCTTT. The encoded protein is CASSLGGADTEAFF. This chain joins TRBV7-2 and TRBJ1-1, with a tentative D call TRBD1 (5 bases). Germline CDR1 SGHTA, CDR2 FQGNSA. Trimming removed 1 base at V and 3 bases at J, with 9 bases between. There are 14 residues in the CDR3.

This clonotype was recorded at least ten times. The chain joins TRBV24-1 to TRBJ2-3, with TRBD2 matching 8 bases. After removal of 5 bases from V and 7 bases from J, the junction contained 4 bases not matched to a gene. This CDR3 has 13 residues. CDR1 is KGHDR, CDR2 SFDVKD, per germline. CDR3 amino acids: CATSGSGAYTQYF. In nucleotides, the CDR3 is TGTGCCACCAGTGGTAGCGGGGCCTATACGCAGTATTTT.

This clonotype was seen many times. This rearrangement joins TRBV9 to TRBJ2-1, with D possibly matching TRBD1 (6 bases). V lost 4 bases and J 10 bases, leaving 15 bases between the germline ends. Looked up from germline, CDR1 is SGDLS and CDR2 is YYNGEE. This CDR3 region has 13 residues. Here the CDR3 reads CASSPTGPEEQFF. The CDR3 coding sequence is TGTGCCAGCAGCCCGACAGGTCCAGAAGAGCAGTTCTTC.